Listed below are T cell receptor beta chains from one sample, sequenced in a study of T cells and Merkel cell carcinoma outcomes. The data were produced by immunoSEQ multiplex PCR, yet TCRdb's version contains in-frame clones alone and is incomplete. The top ten hold more than 0.8% of the sample, which has 9,500 to 15,000 clones, less than 97% seen once. The sequenced sample was tumor tissue from Merkel cell carcinoma. Receptor source: a human donor with Merkel cell carcinoma. The CDR3 runs from the conserved cysteine through the conserved F or W. A D gene is named only where the DNA matches it firmly.

J: TRBJ2-3
D: TRBD2
V: TRBV19
length: 13
DNA: TGTGCCAGTAATTCGGCGGGAGCAGATACGCAGTATTTT
CDR3: CASNSAGADTQYF

J: TRBJ2-7
D: TRBD2
V: TRBV30
length: 14
DNA: TGTGCCTGGGAAAAGCGGGATGGGTTGTGGGGGCAGTACTTC
CDR3: CAWEKRDGLWGQYF

J: TRBJ1-1
D: TRBD1
V: TRBV11-3
length: 17
DNA: TGTGCCAGCAGCTTAGGACCGGGACAGGGTGTGGGCACTGAAGCTTTCTTT
CDR3: CASSLGPGQGVGTEAFF

J: TRBJ2-5
D: TRBD2
V: TRBV11-3
length: 17
DNA: TGTGCCAGCAGCCGCCGGACTAGCGGGTGGGGGGAAGAGACCCAGTACTTC
CDR3: CASSRRTSGWGEETQYF

J: TRBJ2-3
D: TRBD2
V: TRBV11-3
length: 15
DNA: TGTGCCAGCAGCTTGGGACTAGCGGAGACAGATACGCAGTATTTT
CDR3: CASSLGLAETDTQYF

J: TRBJ2-5
D: TRBD1
V: TRBV5-1
length: 14
DNA: TGCGCCAGCAGCTCCACAGGGGTGGTGGAGACCCAGTACTTC
CDR3: CASSSTGVVETQYF

J: TRBJ2-3
D: -
V: TRBV7-3
length: 14
DNA: TGTGCCAGCAGCCCCTTGGGGGGCACAGATACGCAGTATTTT
CDR3: CASSPLGGTDTQYF

J: TRBJ2-5
D: -
V: TRBV4-3
length: 15
DNA: TGCGCCAGCAGCCAAGACGGTTCCAGTAGACAGACCCAGTACTTC
CDR3: CASSQDGSSRQTQYF

J: TRBJ1-2
D: TRBD1
V: TRBV10-3
length: 16
DNA: TGTGCCATCAGTGACCCTCGACAGGGCGGCGGTCGGGGCTACACCTTC
CDR3: CAISDPRQGGGRGYTF

J: TRBJ1-5
D: -
V: TRBV7-6
length: 13
DNA: TGTGTCAGCAGCTTAAACAGCAATCAGCCCCAGCATTTT
CDR3: CVSSLNSNQPQHF